These T cell receptor beta chains were read from a single sample in a study of CD8+ T cells in alopecia areata. Using immunoSEQ multiplex PCR, the repertoire was profiled, and TCRdb retains in-frame clones only, with some absent. The sample has approximately 220,000 clones, 35% to 45% seen once. The specimen was CD4+ T cells sorted from blood, collected between weeks 30 and 35, from a patient treated with tofacitinib. The receptors were sampled from a human donor with alopecia areata. The CDR3 runs from the conserved cysteine through the conserved F or W. The D gene is left open where the match is weak. The size field is filled for only some rows; it gives once, few, many or a size class.

TGTGCCAGCAGGTCCACTAGCGGTCCCTCCTACAATGAGCAGTTCTTC	CASRSTSGPSYNEQFF	TRBJ2-1	TRBD2	NA	TRBV14
TGTGCCAGCAGCTTAGGTGTCGGTAGCACAGATACGCAGTATTTT	CASSLGVGSTDTQYF	TRBJ2-3	NA	once	TRBV7-9
TGTGCCACCAGCACAGGGAACACTGGGGCCAACGTCCTGACTTTC	CATSTGNTGANVLTF	TRBJ2-6	NA	NA	TRBV15
TGCGCCAGCAGCTCCACCGGGACAGGGATTTCCTATAATTCACCCCTCCACTTT	CASSSTGTGISYNSPLHF	TRBJ1-6	TRBD1	NA	TRBV5-1
TGTGCCAGCAGCTGGCGGTCCCGGGCTTCAGGGGGCTACACCTTC	CASSWRSRASGGYTF	TRBJ1-2	NA	once	TRBV5-6
TGTGCCTGGAGTATCCTAGCGGGAGCTGGAGAGACCCAGTACTTC	CAWSILAGAGETQYF	TRBJ2-5	TRBD2	NA	TRBV30
TGTGCCAGCTCACCGGCCGCGGAGGGTTTGAACACTGAAGCTTTCTTT	CASSPAAEGLNTEAFF	TRBJ1-1	NA	NA	TRBV18
TGTGCCAGTAGTATAGAGCGGGGATCCGGGGAGCTGTTTTTT	CASSIERGSGELFF	TRBJ2-2	NA	few	TRBV19
TGTGCCACCCGGGTGGGTAGGACTGAAGCTTTCTTT	CATRVGRTEAFF	TRBJ1-1	NA	NA	TRBV30
TGTGCCAGTGTCCCCCGGGCTAGCGGACAAGAGACCCAGTACTTC	CASVPRASGQETQYF	TRBJ2-5	TRBD2	many	TRBV19
TGTGCCAGCAGTGCAACAGGGAAGGAGACCCAGTACTTC	CASSATGKETQYF	TRBJ2-5	NA	NA	TRBV6-1
TGTGCCAGCAGTGCACAGGATATGAAGGGCTACACCTTC	CASSAQDMKGYTF	TRBJ1-2	NA	NA	TRBV6-5
TGTGCCTGGAGTTGGGACATCCAAGAGCAGTACTTC	CAWSWDIQEQYF	TRBJ2-7	NA	NA	TRBV30
TGTGCCAGCAGCTCCCAAGCCAACACTGAAGCTTTCTTT	CASSSQANTEAFF	TRBJ1-1	NA	NA	TRBV7-9
TGCAGCGCTCGGACTAGCGGGATAAAGTATACGCAGTATTTT	CSARTSGIKYTQYF	TRBJ2-3	TRBD2	few	TRBV29-1
TGTGCCAGCAGTTCCCGAACCTATGGCTACACCTTC	CASSSRTYGYTF	TRBJ1-2	NA	NA	TRBV7-2
TGTGCCAGCAGTGGGGGGCAAGAGACCCAGTACTTC	CASSGGQETQYF	TRBJ2-5	NA	many	TRBV6-6
TGTGCCACCAGCAGAGACAGGAGCTCCTACGAGCAGTACTTC	CATSRDRSSYEQYF	TRBJ2-7	NA	NA	TRBV15
TGCAGCGAGACTAGCGGGAGGGACAATGAGCAGTTCTTC	CSETSGRDNEQFF	TRBJ2-1	TRBD2	NA	TRBV29-1
TGTGCCAGCAGCGTAGGGCACGGAGCAGCGAAATCAGACTACGAGCAGTACTTC	CASSVGHGAAKSDYEQYF	TRBJ2-7	NA	NA	TRBV9
TGTGCCAGCAGCATGACTAGCGGGGCGGATACGCAGTATTTT	CASSMTSGADTQYF	TRBJ2-3	TRBD2	few	TRBV5-6
TGCAGCGTTGTAGGGGGTAAGAACAATGAGCAGTTCTTC	CSVVGGKNNEQFF	TRBJ2-1	NA	many	TRBV29-1
TGTGCCTGGAGTGTGGCAGCAAACTATGGCTACACCTTC	CAWSVAANYGYTF	TRBJ1-2	NA	NA	TRBV30
TGCGCCAGCAGCCCAGGGACAGGTACCGGCGTGGAAAAACTGTTTTTT	CASSPGTGTGVEKLFF	TRBJ1-4	TRBD1	NA	TRBV5-1
TGTGCCTGGAGTGTACTAGGCGGCGGGGGAACCGGGGAGCTGTTTTTT	CAWSVLGGGGTGELFF	TRBJ2-2	TRBD2	few	TRBV30
TGTGCCAGCAGCCCCCGCCTGAACACCGGGGAGCTGTTTTTT	CASSPRLNTGELFF	TRBJ2-2	NA	NA	TRBV7-8
TGTGCCAGCAGCCAGCTGGACAGGGCACCACTAGATACGCAGTATTTT	CASSQLDRAPLDTQYF	TRBJ2-3	TRBD1	NA	TRBV5-6
TGCAGCGTTAAGGGGTGGGTAACTGAAGCTTTCTTT	CSVKGWVTEAFF	TRBJ1-1	NA	few	TRBV29-1
TGCGCCAGCAGCGAAAGTCAGGGAAGCACTGAAGCTTTCTTT	CASSESQGSTEAFF	TRBJ1-1	NA	NA	TRBV5-1
TGTGCCAGCAGCTTATGGGCAGGGGAGAACACTGAAGCTTTCTTT	CASSLWAGENTEAFF	TRBJ1-1	NA	few	TRBV7-9
TGTGCCAGCAGCTCGACAGGGTATGATACGCAGTATTTT	CASSSTGYDTQYF	TRBJ2-3	TRBD1	NA	TRBV7-2
TGTGCCTGGAGTGCGACCCGACAGGGATACGAGCAGTACTTC	CAWSATRQGYEQYF	TRBJ2-7	TRBD1	NA	TRBV30
TGTGCCAGCAGCTTAGCGCTACTAGCGGGAGAGACCCAGTACTTC	CASSLALLAGETQYF	TRBJ2-5	TRBD2	NA	TRBV7-2
TGTGCCAGCAGTATACAGGGGGCCTACGAGCAGTACTTC	CASSIQGAYEQYF	TRBJ2-7	TRBD1	few	TRBV25-1
TGTGCCAGTAGTAGAGACGGGGGATACGAGCAGTACTTC	CASSRDGGYEQYF	TRBJ2-7	NA	few	TRBV19
TGCGCCAGCAGCCCGGTTGGAGGACAGGGAGGAGAGACCCAGTACTTC	CASSPVGGQGGETQYF	TRBJ2-5	TRBD1	NA	TRBV5-1
TGCGCCAGCAGCTTGGGGACCCAAGGGGCCAACGTCCTGACTTTC	CASSLGTQGANVLTF	TRBJ2-6	NA	few	TRBV5-1
TGTGCCAGCAGTGAGGGGCAGGCCTATGGCTACACCTTC	CASSEGQAYGYTF	TRBJ1-2	NA	NA	TRBV25-1
TGTGCCACCAGCAGAGACAGGGATACGCAGTATTTT	CATSRDRDTQYF	TRBJ2-3	NA	NA	TRBV15
TGTGCCAGCAGTGATTCGGTTGGTCAGCCCCAGCATTTT	CASSDSVGQPQHF	TRBJ1-5	NA	NA	TRBV2
TGTGCCTGCTCGTCCCGGGGATCGTCTTCCTACAATGAGCAGTTCTTC	CACSSRGSSSYNEQFF	TRBJ2-1	NA	NA	TRBV30
TGTGCCAGCAGCCTAGTCCGAGAGGGGAGCTACACCTTC	CASSLVREGSYTF	TRBJ1-2	NA	NA	TRBV7-9
TGTGCCATCAACCAGGGGGTCGATGAAAAACTGTTTTTT	CAINQGVDEKLFF	TRBJ1-4	TRBD1	NA	TRBV10-3
TGCAGCGTTGGAAATAGGGCTCAGAACACTGAAGCTTTCTTT	CSVGNRAQNTEAFF	TRBJ1-1	NA	NA	TRBV29-1
TGCGCCAGCAGCTTGGGGATCTCGGCGACGGGAGGGCGAGAGACCCAGTACTTC	CASSLGISATGGRETQYF	TRBJ2-5	TRBD2	NA	TRBV5-1
TGTGCCTGGAACAACCGCCGACAGGGTGGCTACGAGCAGTACTTC	CAWNNRRQGGYEQYF	TRBJ2-7	TRBD1	NA	TRBV30
TGCGCCAGCAGCCAGTCCGGCTATCCTACCATTGGGCATGAGCAGTTCTTC	CASSQSGYPTIGHEQFF	TRBJ2-1	NA	few	TRBV4-1
TGTGCCAGCAGTTTAGCTAACTTCCAAAACATTCAGTACTTC	CASSLANFQNIQYF	TRBJ2-4	NA	few	TRBV27
TGTGCCAGCAGTGATGCGTTTTCGAACACTGAAGCTTTCTTT	CASSDAFSNTEAFF	TRBJ1-1	NA	few	TRBV6-1
TGTGCCAGCAGCCCGACACAGGGTCCTGGGGCCAACGTCCTGACTTTC	CASSPTQGPGANVLTF	TRBJ2-6	NA	NA	TRBV5-4
TGTGCCAGCAGAGGACAGCTGAACACTGAAGCTTTCTTT	CASRGQLNTEAFF	TRBJ1-1	NA	NA	TRBV6-6
TGTGCCAGCAGCACCGGACAGATCAATCAGCCCCAGCATTTT	CASSTGQINQPQHF	TRBJ1-5	NA	few	TRBV7-9